This T cell receptor (beta chain) is drawn from a study of Ad26.COV2.S vaccination and SARS-CoV-2 variants. CDR3 length equals 16 residues. V shed 3 bases, J shed 5 bases, and the junction held 8 bases outside the gene matches. Germline V gene sequence: CDR1 MDHEN, CDR2 SYDVKM. This clone showed up just a few times. The treatment: roughly 20 received Ad26.COV2.S at low or high dose, single or two shots; a few received placebo; per-sample allocation not given. Day 63 following the first vaccine or placebo injection was when the samples were taken. An adult aged 18-55 years in Boston served as the donor. The assay was immunoSEQ multiplex PCR, and TCRdb's table has in-frame clones only and misses some. The sample gives 300,000 to 350,000 clones, roughly 90% of which show up once; approximately 5% is in the top ten.

This receptor was obtained from a person between 18 and 60 years old who received the Ad26.COV2.S COVID-19 vaccine or a placebo. This sample comprised peripheral blood, obtained in a trial of Ad26.COV2.S vaccine versus placebo. The V call is TRBV28, the J call TRBJ2-2; TRBD2 aligns across 8 bases. This CDR3 reads CASSFSGTRSTGELFF. As DNA, the CDR3 is TGTGCCAGCAGTTTTTCCGGGACTAGATCGACCGGGGAGCTGTTTTTT.